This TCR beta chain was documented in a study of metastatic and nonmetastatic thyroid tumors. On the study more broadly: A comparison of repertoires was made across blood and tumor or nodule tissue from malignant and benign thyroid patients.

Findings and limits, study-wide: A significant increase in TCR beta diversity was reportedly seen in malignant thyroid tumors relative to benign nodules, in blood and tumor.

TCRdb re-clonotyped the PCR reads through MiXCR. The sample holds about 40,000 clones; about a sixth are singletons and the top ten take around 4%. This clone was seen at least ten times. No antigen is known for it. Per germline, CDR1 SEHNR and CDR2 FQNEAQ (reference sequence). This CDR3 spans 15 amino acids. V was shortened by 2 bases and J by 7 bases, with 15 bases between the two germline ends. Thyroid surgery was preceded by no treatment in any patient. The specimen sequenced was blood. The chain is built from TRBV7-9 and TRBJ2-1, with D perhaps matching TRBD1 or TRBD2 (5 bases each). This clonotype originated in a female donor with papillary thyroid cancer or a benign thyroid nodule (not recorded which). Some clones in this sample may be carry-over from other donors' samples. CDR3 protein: CASSLPGNTGNEQFF. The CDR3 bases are TGTGCCAGCAGCTTACCCGGGAACACAGGTAATGAGCAGTTCTTC. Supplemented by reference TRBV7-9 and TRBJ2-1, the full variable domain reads DTGVSQNPRHKITKRGQNVTFRCDPISEHNRLYWYRQTLGQGPEFLTYFQNEAQLEKSRLLSDRFSAERPKGSFSTLEIQRTEQGDSAMYLCASSLPGNTGNEQFFGPGTRLTVL.